This is a list of T cell receptor beta chains from one sample in a study of cytomegalovirus exposure and HLA in healthy donors. Measured with immunoSEQ multiplex PCR; TCRdb has only the in-frame clones, and not every one. The sample holds tens of thousands of clones, about 73% seen once. Sequencing input: PBMCs. All receptors come from a woman between 35 and 50 years old in good health and CMV-seropositive. The CDR3 runs from the conserved cysteine through the conserved F or W. The D gene is left open where the match is weak. Rows give clone size only sometimes, using once, few, many, or a class for an expanded clone.

J: TRBJ2-5; size: NA; D: NA; V: TRBV23-1; DNA: TGCGCCAGCCCATTGCCGAGGGTTGGGTACGAGACCCAGTACTTC; CDR3: CASPLPRVGYETQYF
J: TRBJ2-2; size: NA; D: NA; V: TRBV9; DNA: TGTGCCAGCACCTTGAACACCGGGGAGCTGTTTTTT; CDR3: CASTLNTGELFF
J: TRBJ2-5; size: NA; D: TRBD1; V: TRBV6-5; DNA: TGTGCCAGCAGGGACAGGGGGCAAGAGACCCAGTACTTC; CDR3: CASRDRGQETQYF
J: TRBJ2-7; size: NA; D: NA; V: TRBV27; DNA: TGTGCCAGCAGTTTTATGGCTAGCAGCTACGAGCAGTACTTC; CDR3: CASSFMASSYEQYF
J: TRBJ2-1; size: NA; D: NA; V: TRBV12-2; DNA: TGTGCAAGTCGCTTAGGGAGGGGAGATAATTTTTGCAATGAGCAGTTCTTC; CDR3: CASRLGRGDNFCNEQFF
J: TRBJ1-5; size: once; D: NA; V: TRBV27; DNA: TGTGCCAGCAGTCTGGGAGGATATCAGCCCCAGCATTTT; CDR3: CASSLGGYQPQHF
J: TRBJ2-7; size: NA; D: NA; V: TRBV28; DNA: TGTGCCAGCAGTTTATCCCAAACAGGGTTGGTGGAGCAGTACTTC; CDR3: CASSLSQTGLVEQYF
J: TRBJ1-4; size: NA; D: NA; V: TRBV28; DNA: TGTGCCAGCAGTTTCCAAGATGCGGGGGAGGCTAATGAAAAACTGTTTTTT; CDR3: CASSFQDAGEANEKLFF
J: TRBJ2-1; size: once; D: NA; V: TRBV5-6; DNA: TGTGCCAGCAGCATAGATGGGCTCAATGAGCAGTTCTTC; CDR3: CASSIDGLNEQFF
J: TRBJ1-2; size: NA; D: TRBD1; V: TRBV7-8; DNA: TGTGCCAGCAGCAGAAGAATCGGGACAGACGACTATGGCTACACCTTC; CDR3: CASSRRIGTDDYGYTF
J: TRBJ2-3; size: NA; D: NA; V: TRBV18; DNA: TGTGCCAGCTCCGCAGGGGGGTCGGCGCAGTATTTT; CDR3: CASSAGGSAQYF
J: TRBJ2-7; size: NA; D: TRBD2; V: TRBV7-9; DNA: TGTGCCAGCAGCCAAGCGGGACTAGCGGGAGTAAGCGAGCAGTACTTC; CDR3: CASSQAGLAGVSEQYF
J: TRBJ2-7; size: NA; D: TRBD2; V: TRBV7-2; DNA: TGTGCCAGCAGCTTAGCCGGGAGGGACGAGCAGTACTTC; CDR3: CASSLAGRDEQYF
J: TRBJ2-7; size: NA; D: TRBD1; V: TRBV18; DNA: TGTGCCAGCTCACTAAGGCCGGGACAGGGCGTCCACGAGCAGTACTTC; CDR3: CASSLRPGQGVHEQYF
J: TRBJ1-2; size: NA; D: NA; V: TRBV27; DNA: TGTGCCAGCAGCTCAGGCGCAGGGTTACATGGCTACACCTTC; CDR3: CASSSGAGLHGYTF
J: TRBJ2-5; size: NA; D: NA; V: TRBV5-1; DNA: TGCGCCAGCAGCCCCGGGACAAACCAAGAGACCCAGTACTTC; CDR3: CASSPGTNQETQYF
J: TRBJ2-1; size: few; D: NA; V: TRBV6-4; DNA: TGTGCCAGCAGTGAGCGGCTCCGGGACACAGATGAGCAGTTCTTC; CDR3: CASSERLRDTDEQFF
J: TRBJ2-7; size: NA; D: NA; V: TRBV6-5; DNA: TGTGCCAGCAGTCCTCTTTTGTACGGCTCCTACGAGCAGTACTTC; CDR3: CASSPLLYGSYEQYF
J: TRBJ1-4; size: once; D: NA; V: TRBV29-1; DNA: TGCAGCATAAGCGGGCAGGGTGAAAAACTGTTTTTT; CDR3: CSISGQGEKLFF
J: TRBJ1-2; size: NA; D: NA; V: TRBV27; DNA: TGTGCCAGCAGTTTATCGTGGCAGGGGAACTATGGCTACACCTTC; CDR3: CASSLSWQGNYGYTF
J: TRBJ1-4; size: NA; D: NA; V: TRBV18; DNA: TGTGCCAGCTCAGACAGCGTACAAAATGAAAAACTGTTTTTT; CDR3: CASSDSVQNEKLFF
J: TRBJ1-1; size: NA; D: TRBD1; V: TRBV5-1; DNA: TGCGCCAGCCGGGACAGCATAATGAACACTGAAGCTTTCTTT; CDR3: CASRDSIMNTEAFF
J: TRBJ2-1; size: NA; D: NA; V: TRBV19; DNA: TGTGCCAGTAGTATAAGGATGAGCGGGCTCTACAATGAGCAGTTCTTC; CDR3: CASSIRMSGLYNEQFF
J: TRBJ2-5; size: NA; D: NA; V: TRBV19; DNA: TGTGCCAGTAGTAAGACATTGTGGGAGACCCAGTACTTC; CDR3: CASSKTLWETQYF
J: TRBJ2-7; size: NA; D: TRBD2; V: TRBV28; DNA: TGTGCCAGCACCAATAGACTAGCGGGAACCAACTACGAGCAGTACTTC; CDR3: CASTNRLAGTNYEQYF
J: TRBJ2-2; size: few; D: NA; V: TRBV30; DNA: TGTGCCTGGGACTACGCGGCCGGGGAGCTGTTTTTT; CDR3: CAWDYAAGELFF
J: TRBJ2-7; size: NA; D: TRBD2; V: TRBV10-3; DNA: TGTGCCATCAGTGAGGCCGGGACTAGGTTGGAGCAGTACTTC; CDR3: CAISEAGTRLEQYF
J: TRBJ2-7; size: once; D: TRBD2; V: TRBV9; DNA: TGTGCCAGCAGTCAAAGGCAAGCGGGAGTTTACGAGCAGTACTTC; CDR3: CASSQRQAGVYEQYF
J: TRBJ1-2; size: NA; D: NA; V: TRBV28; DNA: TGTGCCAGCAGTTTTACACAGGGAGCCTATGGCTACACCTTC; CDR3: CASSFTQGAYGYTF
J: TRBJ2-7; size: few; D: NA; V: TRBV5-6; DNA: TGTGCCAGCAGCTTGACATACTGGAGCTCCTACGAGCAGTACTTC; CDR3: CASSLTYWSSYEQYF
J: TRBJ2-2; size: few; D: TRBD1; V: TRBV7-2; DNA: TGTGCCAGCAGCCTAACTAGGCAAGGACAGGGGGCCGGGGAGCTGTTTTTT; CDR3: CASSLTRQGQGAGELFF
J: TRBJ2-3; size: NA; D: NA; V: TRBV7-8; DNA: TGTGCCAGCGATAGCGGAAGCACAGATACGCAGTATTTT; CDR3: CASDSGSTDTQYF
J: TRBJ2-7; size: NA; D: TRBD1; V: TRBV4-3; DNA: TGCGCCAGCAGCCAAGGTGGACAGGGGGCCTACGAGCAGTACTTC; CDR3: CASSQGGQGAYEQYF
J: TRBJ1-1; size: once; D: TRBD1; V: TRBV27; DNA: TGTGCCAGCAGTCCCGCGCCAGGGGGGACGGCTTTCTTT; CDR3: CASSPAPGGTAFF
J: TRBJ2-2; size: once; D: NA; V: TRBV7-2; DNA: TGTGCCAGCAGCTTAGTCGGAGGTGGAAACACCGGGGAGCTGTTTTTT; CDR3: CASSLVGGGNTGELFF
J: TRBJ2-2; size: NA; D: TRBD2; V: TRBV18; DNA: TGTGCCAGCTCACCAGAGACTAGCGGTACCGGGGAGCTGTTTTTT; CDR3: CASSPETSGTGELFF
J: TRBJ1-2; size: NA; D: NA; V: TRBV28; DNA: TGTGCCAGCAGTTTAGTAGAGCCAGGACAGCTAGATGGCTACACCTTC; CDR3: CASSLVEPGQLDGYTF
J: TRBJ1-3; size: NA; D: NA; V: TRBV19; DNA: TGTGCCAGTAGTATCTCAGGGACTGGAAACACCATATATTTT; CDR3: CASSISGTGNTIYF
J: TRBJ2-1; size: few; D: TRBD2; V: TRBV6-9; DNA: TGTGCCAGCAGTTCCCCGGAAGGGAGGGATGAGCAGTTCTTC; CDR3: CASSSPEGRDEQFF
J: TRBJ1-5; size: NA; D: TRBD1; V: TRBV5-1; DNA: TGCGCCAGCAGCTTGGGACAGGGGGTAAATCAGCCCCAGCATTTT; CDR3: CASSLGQGVNQPQHF
J: TRBJ2-3; size: NA; D: TRBD1; V: TRBV5-4; DNA: TGTGCCAGCAGCATCGGACAGGGGGCCCGAGATACGCAGTATTTT; CDR3: CASSIGQGARDTQYF
J: TRBJ2-7; size: NA; D: TRBD2; V: TRBV13; DNA: TGTGCCAGCAGCTCAAGACTAGCGGCCTACGAGCAGTACTTC; CDR3: CASSSRLAAYEQYF
J: TRBJ1-3; size: NA; D: NA; V: TRBV18; DNA: TGTGCCAGCTCACCAGCGGGGCTTCGTGGAAACACCATATATTTT; CDR3: CASSPAGLRGNTIYF
J: TRBJ1-1; size: NA; D: NA; V: TRBV7-2; DNA: TGTGCCAGCAGCTGGCAGGGGTCGGACACTGAAGCTTTCTTT; CDR3: CASSWQGSDTEAFF
J: TRBJ2-1; size: few; D: TRBD2; V: TRBV19; DNA: TGTGCCAGTAGTATTATGGCGGGAGACCCCAATGAGCAGTTCTTC; CDR3: CASSIMAGDPNEQFF
J: TRBJ2-7; size: NA; D: NA; V: TRBV10-3; DNA: TGTGCCATCAGTCGGGAACGGACGGGCTACGAGCAGTACTTC; CDR3: CAISRERTGYEQYF
J: TRBJ2-2; size: NA; D: NA; V: TRBV7-2; DNA: TGTGCCAGCAGCTTAAGACAGGATGGGATGTGGACCGGGGAGCTGTTTTTT; CDR3: CASSLRQDGMWTGELFF
J: TRBJ2-6; size: few; D: NA; V: TRBV19; DNA: TGTGCCAGTACCTCATATCCAGGAGGGGCCAACGTCCTGACTTTC; CDR3: CASTSYPGGANVLTF
J: TRBJ2-6; size: NA; D: NA; V: TRBV2; DNA: TGTGCCAGCAGCGAGAGATCTGGGGCCAACGTCCTGACTTTC; CDR3: CASSERSGANVLTF
J: TRBJ2-2; size: NA; D: TRBD2; V: TRBV7-8; DNA: TGTGCCAGCAGCACCCCGCCGACTAGCCGGCGGAACACCGGGGAGCTGTTTTTT; CDR3: CASSTPPTSRRNTGELFF
J: TRBJ2-5; size: NA; D: TRBD1; V: TRBV7-8; DNA: TGTGCCAGCAGCTTAGGGACAGGGTGGCAAGAGACCCAGTACTTC; CDR3: CASSLGTGWQETQYF
J: TRBJ2-5; size: NA; D: TRBD1; V: TRBV28; DNA: TGTGCCGGCAGTTTCGGGGACAGCCGAAGGGAGACCCAGTACTTC; CDR3: CAGSFGDSRRETQYF
J: TRBJ2-7; size: few; D: TRBD2; V: TRBV4-3; DNA: TGCGCCAGCAGCCAAGAAGACGGGGGGTACGAGCAGTACTTC; CDR3: CASSQEDGGYEQYF
J: TRBJ2-3; size: NA; D: TRBD2; V: TRBV2; DNA: TGTGCCAGCAGTGGGACTAGCGGGAGGGTAGATACGCAGTATTTT; CDR3: CASSGTSGRVDTQYF
J: TRBJ2-1; size: NA; D: NA; V: TRBV28; DNA: TGTGCCAGCAGTCCCAGGATTAGCTCCTACAATGAGCAGTTCTTC; CDR3: CASSPRISSYNEQFF
J: TRBJ1-2; size: once; D: NA; V: TRBV28; DNA: TGTGCCAGCAGTGTAAAGTGGCACTATGGCTACACCTTC; CDR3: CASSVKWHYGYTF
J: TRBJ2-7; size: NA; D: NA; V: TRBV11-3; DNA: TGTGCCAGCAGCTTAGTCGTTGGCGGGGCCACCGAGCAGTACTTC; CDR3: CASSLVVGGATEQYF
J: TRBJ2-2; size: once; D: TRBD1; V: TRBV6-4; DNA: TGTGCCACAAGACAGGGGGTATTTACCGGGGAGCTGTTTTTT; CDR3: CATRQGVFTGELFF
J: TRBJ1-4; size: NA; D: NA; V: TRBV7-2; DNA: TGTGCCAGCAGCTTGAGCTTCGGAGGGCCGACTAATGAAAAACTGTTTTTT; CDR3: CASSLSFGGPTNEKLFF